Listed here is a single TCR beta chain. The data were taken from a study of blood T cell repertoires in COVID-19. Profiling relied on immunoSEQ multiplex PCR, and the TCRdb table lists in-frame clones only, not all of them. The sample includes some 200,000 clones, roughly 79% seen only once; the top ten take 8.5% to 10%. Germline-derived CDR1 and CDR2 are SGHTA and FQGNSA. The CDR3 contains 13 residues. V was pared by 1 base and J by 8 bases, with 11 bases between. The sample comprised PBMCs or T cells enriched from blood (not recorded which). The sequence was obtained from a woman aged 45-59 years with acute COVID-19. The chain is built from TRBV7-2 and TRBJ1-2; TRBD1 might be the D (5 bases). This CDR3 is CASSLGRARGYTF. CDR3 sequence (DNA): TGTGCCAGCAGCTTAGGCAGGGCGAGAGGCTACACCTTC.